This T cell receptor beta chain stems from a study of neurological immune-mediated disorders. Findings and caveats of the study: TCR-beta repertoires seemed private in all groups, with no expanded CDR3 amino acid sequences shared.

Concerning this clonotype: Its antigen is unknown. A read error may account for a junction end that differs from germline.

The cDNA came from 5'RACE with 10-nucleotide random UMIs. TCRdb re-called the 5' RACE reads with MiXCR, one entry per CDR3 protein. The data contain 50,000 to 65,000 distinct CDR3 sequences, around 4.8% of them singletons. CDR1 and CDR2 (germline): KGHSH, LQKENI. The CDR3 has 14 residues. The unsorted libraries originated from 2 million PBMCs kept at -80 C. Sequencing was carried out using PBMCs. The chain joins TRBV18 to TRBJ1-5, with D maybe TRBD1 (6 bases). This TCR was sampled from a woman between 45 and 65 years old with multiple sclerosis. CDR3 sequence: CASSREQGRQPQNF. Written as DNA, the CDR3 is TGTGCCAGCTCACGGGAACAGGGCCGGCAGCCCCAGAATTTT.